These T cell receptor beta chains were read from a single sample in a study of identifying expanded T cells in peripheral blood. Sequencing used immunoSEQ multiplex PCR; TCRdb keeps in-frame clones, though not all of them. This table holds about 100,000 clones, over 70% found once. The specimen was blood. The source of these receptors is a person aged 18-70 years in good health. The CDR3 runs from the conserved cysteine through the conserved F or W. Fields, in order: D gene, CDR3 length, J gene, clone size, V gene, CDR3 DNA, CDR3 protein. A D gene is named only where the DNA matches it firmly. Size is stated for part of the rows, as once, few or many counts, or as a class when the clone is expanded.

d_call: -
cdr3_length: 16
j_call: TRBJ1-5
clone_size: -
v_call: TRBV19
cdr3_nt: TGTGCCAGTAGTATCTGGTTCGAGGGGGGTAATCAGCCCCAGCATTTT
cdr3_aa: CASSIWFEGGNQPQHF

d_call: -
cdr3_length: 15
j_call: TRBJ1-5
clone_size: -
v_call: TRBV15
cdr3_nt: TGTGCCACCAGCAGGGATTACGGTGACTATCAGCCCCAGCATTTT
cdr3_aa: CATSRDYGDYQPQHF

d_call: -
cdr3_length: 16
j_call: TRBJ2-1
clone_size: once
v_call: TRBV29-1
cdr3_nt: TGCAGCGTTGAGAGGAGTCTCATAAGCTCCTACAATGAGCAGTTCTTC
cdr3_aa: CSVERSLISSYNEQFF

d_call: -
cdr3_length: 14
j_call: TRBJ1-3
clone_size: -
v_call: TRBV7-9
cdr3_nt: TGTGCCAGCGGTGGGAGTACCTCTGGAAACACCATATATTTT
cdr3_aa: CASGGSTSGNTIYF

d_call: -
cdr3_length: 15
j_call: TRBJ2-7
clone_size: -
v_call: TRBV14
cdr3_nt: TGTGCCAGCAGCCAAGACGTCGGGCAGGGCTACGAGCAGTACTTC
cdr3_aa: CASSQDVGQGYEQYF

d_call: -
cdr3_length: 15
j_call: TRBJ2-1
clone_size: -
v_call: TRBV6-4
cdr3_nt: TGTGCCAGCAGTCGGACCGAATCCAGGGGCCATGAGCAGTTCTTC
cdr3_aa: CASSRTESRGHEQFF

d_call: TRBD1
cdr3_length: 16
j_call: TRBJ1-5
clone_size: -
v_call: TRBV15
cdr3_nt: TGTGCCACCAGCAAAGGACAGGGGGCGCCGAGTCAGCCCCAGCATTTT
cdr3_aa: CATSKGQGAPSQPQHF

d_call: TRBD1
cdr3_length: 18
j_call: TRBJ1-2
clone_size: -
v_call: TRBV7-3
cdr3_nt: TGTGCCAGCAGGTTAATCGGACAGGGGGCCCAAGTTTTCGATGGCTACACCTTC
cdr3_aa: CASRLIGQGAQVFDGYTF

d_call: -
cdr3_length: 12
j_call: TRBJ1-3
clone_size: -
v_call: TRBV5-4
cdr3_nt: TGTGCCAGCAGCAGTGGAAAAAACACCATATATTTT
cdr3_aa: CASSSGKNTIYF

d_call: TRBD2
cdr3_length: 18
j_call: TRBJ2-1
clone_size: -
v_call: TRBV5-1
cdr3_nt: TGCGCCAGCAGCGTAGGACTAGCGGGCCGATCCTCCTACAATGAGCAGTTCTTC
cdr3_aa: CASSVGLAGRSSYNEQFF

d_call: -
cdr3_length: 12
j_call: TRBJ1-1
clone_size: few
v_call: TRBV6-5
cdr3_nt: TGTGCCAGCAGTAACCTCAGAGATGAAGCTTTCTTT
cdr3_aa: CASSNLRDEAFF

d_call: TRBD1
cdr3_length: 14
j_call: TRBJ1-3
clone_size: -
v_call: TRBV5-6
cdr3_nt: TGTGCCAGCAGCAGGACAGGTGCTGGAAACACCATATATTTT
cdr3_aa: CASSRTGAGNTIYF

d_call: -
cdr3_length: 13
j_call: TRBJ1-2
clone_size: -
v_call: TRBV15
cdr3_nt: TGTGCCACCAGCAGTGGGAATAACTATGGCTACACCTTC
cdr3_aa: CATSSGNNYGYTF

d_call: TRBD1
cdr3_length: 16
j_call: TRBJ1-2
clone_size: -
v_call: TRBV7-9
cdr3_nt: TGTGCCAGCAGCTCTACTCCGGGGACAGGAAACTATGGCTACACCTTC
cdr3_aa: CASSSTPGTGNYGYTF

d_call: -
cdr3_length: 18
j_call: TRBJ2-7
clone_size: -
v_call: TRBV2
cdr3_nt: TGTGCCAGCAAGGAACGGTCGGGAGCAACACTAACTACCTACGAGCAGTACTTC
cdr3_aa: CASKERSGATLTTYEQYF

d_call: -
cdr3_length: 15
j_call: TRBJ2-1
clone_size: once
v_call: TRBV9
cdr3_nt: TGTGCCAGCAGCGTAGGCCAGGGCTCCTACAATGAGCAGTTCTTC
cdr3_aa: CASSVGQGSYNEQFF

d_call: -
cdr3_length: 14
j_call: TRBJ2-1
clone_size: once
v_call: TRBV4-2
cdr3_nt: TGTGCCAGCAGCCAAGATCCCGGGGACAATGAGCAGTTCTTC
cdr3_aa: CASSQDPGDNEQFF

d_call: -
cdr3_length: 13
j_call: TRBJ2-3
clone_size: -
v_call: TRBV6-6
cdr3_nt: TGTGCCACAGTCGGCATCCTCACAGATACGCAGTATTTT
cdr3_aa: CATVGILTDTQYF

d_call: -
cdr3_length: 15
j_call: TRBJ2-1
clone_size: -
v_call: TRBV6-6
cdr3_nt: TGTGCCAGCAGTTACGGGACTGAGACCTACAATGAGCAGTTCTTC
cdr3_aa: CASSYGTETYNEQFF

d_call: -
cdr3_length: 15
j_call: TRBJ2-7
clone_size: -
v_call: TRBV7-2
cdr3_nt: TGTGCCAGCAGCTCACCCGGGGACCTCTCCTACGAGCAGTACTTC
cdr3_aa: CASSSPGDLSYEQYF

d_call: TRBD1
cdr3_length: 13
j_call: TRBJ2-5
clone_size: once
v_call: TRBV11-1
cdr3_nt: TGTGCCAGCAGCGGACAGGGACAAGAGACCCAGTACTTC
cdr3_aa: CASSGQGQETQYF

d_call: -
cdr3_length: 17
j_call: TRBJ2-7
clone_size: -
v_call: TRBV19
cdr3_nt: TGTGCCAGTAGTCCCTCGGACAGTACCCTAGACGCGTACGAGCAGTACTTC
cdr3_aa: CASSPSDSTLDAYEQYF

d_call: -
cdr3_length: 13
j_call: TRBJ1-1
clone_size: once
v_call: TRBV27
cdr3_nt: TGTGCCAGCAGTTTCTTGGAGAACACTGAAGCTTTCTTT
cdr3_aa: CASSFLENTEAFF

d_call: -
cdr3_length: 16
j_call: TRBJ1-4
clone_size: -
v_call: TRBV30
cdr3_nt: TGTGCCTGGAGTACCCCCGACGGGCTACGGGGTGAAAAACTGTTTTTT
cdr3_aa: CAWSTPDGLRGEKLFF

d_call: TRBD1
cdr3_length: 15
j_call: TRBJ1-6
clone_size: -
v_call: TRBV5-4
cdr3_nt: TGTGCCAGCAGCTTAAACAGGGGCCAGAATTCACCCCTCCACTTT
cdr3_aa: CASSLNRGQNSPLHF

d_call: -
cdr3_length: 16
j_call: TRBJ2-2
clone_size: -
v_call: TRBV10-1
cdr3_nt: TGCGCCAGCAGTCGGGACGGGTTCGCGAACACCGGGGAGCTGTTTTTT
cdr3_aa: CASSRDGFANTGELFF

d_call: -
cdr3_length: 14
j_call: TRBJ2-3
clone_size: few
v_call: TRBV5-4
cdr3_nt: TGTGCCAGCAGATCCGCGACAGGCACAGATACGCAGTATTTT
cdr3_aa: CASRSATGTDTQYF

d_call: -
cdr3_length: 13
j_call: TRBJ1-1
clone_size: -
v_call: TRBV7-9
cdr3_nt: TGTGCCAGCAGCTTAATGGTGAACACTGAAGCTTTCTTT
cdr3_aa: CASSLMVNTEAFF

d_call: -
cdr3_length: 16
j_call: TRBJ2-3
clone_size: -
v_call: TRBV4-1
cdr3_nt: TGCGCCAGCAGCCCGGATTCAGCGCCTAGCACAGATACGCAGTATTTT
cdr3_aa: CASSPDSAPSTDTQYF

d_call: TRBD1
cdr3_length: 15
j_call: TRBJ1-4
clone_size: -
v_call: TRBV5-6
cdr3_nt: TGTGCCAGCAGCACACAACAGGGGGCGGGTGAAAAACTGTTTTTT
cdr3_aa: CASSTQQGAGEKLFF

d_call: -
cdr3_length: 15
j_call: TRBJ2-2
clone_size: -
v_call: TRBV9
cdr3_nt: TGTGCCAGCAGCGTAGGGGTCACCACGAACGGGGAGCTGTTTTTT
cdr3_aa: CASSVGVTTNGELFF

d_call: -
cdr3_length: 15
j_call: TRBJ1-3
clone_size: -
v_call: TRBV6-1
cdr3_nt: TGTGCCAGCAACCAGGGCCTCCACTCTGGAAACACCATATATTTT
cdr3_aa: CASNQGLHSGNTIYF

d_call: -
cdr3_length: 12
j_call: TRBJ1-1
clone_size: -
v_call: TRBV7-9
cdr3_nt: TGTGCCAGCAGCTTAAGCCTTAGTGATGCTTTCTTT
cdr3_aa: CASSLSLSDAFF

d_call: -
cdr3_length: 14
j_call: TRBJ1-2
clone_size: -
v_call: TRBV25-1
cdr3_nt: TGTGCCAGCAGCGACCTCGGAGTAAACTATGGCTACACCTTC
cdr3_aa: CASSDLGVNYGYTF

d_call: -
cdr3_length: 14
j_call: TRBJ2-3
clone_size: -
v_call: TRBV6-1
cdr3_nt: TGTGCCAGCGCTCACCAGGAACCCACAGATACGCAGTATTTT
cdr3_aa: CASAHQEPTDTQYF

d_call: -
cdr3_length: 17
j_call: TRBJ1-2
clone_size: few
v_call: TRBV30
cdr3_nt: TGTGCCTGGGAAGGACCAGGGGCAGAATTCCGTAACTATGGCTACACCTTC
cdr3_aa: CAWEGPGAEFRNYGYTF

d_call: -
cdr3_length: 14
j_call: TRBJ1-1
clone_size: -
v_call: TRBV5-6
cdr3_nt: TGTGCCAGCGCTCACGGGGCGGAGAACACTGAAGCTTTCTTT
cdr3_aa: CASAHGAENTEAFF

d_call: TRBD1
cdr3_length: 14
j_call: TRBJ1-5
clone_size: -
v_call: TRBV6-1
cdr3_nt: TGTGCCGCGACAGGGGGATGGGGCAATCAGCCCCAGCATTTT
cdr3_aa: CAATGGWGNQPQHF

d_call: -
cdr3_length: 15
j_call: TRBJ2-7
clone_size: -
v_call: TRBV6-6
cdr3_nt: TGTGCCAGCAGTTACTCGGTTTATTGGGGATACGAGCAGTACTTC
cdr3_aa: CASSYSVYWGYEQYF

d_call: -
cdr3_length: 15
j_call: TRBJ2-1
clone_size: -
v_call: TRBV5-4
cdr3_nt: TGTGCCAGCAGCTTGGGTGGGTACTCCTACAATGAGCAGTTCTTC
cdr3_aa: CASSLGGYSYNEQFF

d_call: -
cdr3_length: 14
j_call: TRBJ1-2
clone_size: -
v_call: TRBV5-1
cdr3_nt: TGCGCCAGCAGCCCCCGTGAGGAACGTTATGGCTACACCTTC
cdr3_aa: CASSPREERYGYTF

d_call: -
cdr3_length: 16
j_call: TRBJ2-7
clone_size: once
v_call: TRBV4-1
cdr3_nt: TGCGCCAGCAGCCAAGACATAAAACAGGCGGGCTACGAGCAGTACTTC
cdr3_aa: CASSQDIKQAGYEQYF

d_call: -
cdr3_length: 14
j_call: TRBJ1-2
clone_size: -
v_call: TRBV2
cdr3_nt: TGTGCCAGCAGTGAAGTAAGCAGTAACTATGGCTACACCTTC
cdr3_aa: CASSEVSSNYGYTF

d_call: -
cdr3_length: 15
j_call: TRBJ1-2
clone_size: -
v_call: TRBV2
cdr3_nt: TGTGCCAGCAGTGGGCCAGGGACGGCGAACTATGGCTACACCTTC
cdr3_aa: CASSGPGTANYGYTF

d_call: -
cdr3_length: 16
j_call: TRBJ2-6
clone_size: -
v_call: TRBV30
cdr3_nt: TGTGCCTGGAGGTCATTGCGGAGCTCTGGGGCCAACGTCCTGACTTTC
cdr3_aa: CAWRSLRSSGANVLTF

d_call: -
cdr3_length: 14
j_call: TRBJ1-2
clone_size: -
v_call: TRBV5-1
cdr3_nt: TGCGCCAGCAGCTTGGTTTCGGGGCAGGATGGCTACACCTTC
cdr3_aa: CASSLVSGQDGYTF

d_call: -
cdr3_length: 13
j_call: TRBJ2-7
clone_size: -
v_call: TRBV2
cdr3_nt: TGTGCCAGCAGTGAGTGGAAGGACTACGAGCAGTACTTC
cdr3_aa: CASSEWKDYEQYF

d_call: -
cdr3_length: 13
j_call: TRBJ1-2
clone_size: -
v_call: TRBV6-5
cdr3_nt: TGTGCCAGCGGGCGCACCGGCACGGACGGCTACACCTTC
cdr3_aa: CASGRTGTDGYTF

d_call: -
cdr3_length: 13
j_call: TRBJ2-2
clone_size: once
v_call: TRBV11-2
cdr3_nt: TGTGCCAATCCCCGACGGGACACCGGGGAGCTGTTTTTT
cdr3_aa: CANPRRDTGELFF

d_call: -
cdr3_length: 15
j_call: TRBJ2-5
clone_size: -
v_call: TRBV4-1
cdr3_nt: TGCGCCAGCAGCCAAGGGGATAGGAGGGGGGAGACCCAGTACTTC
cdr3_aa: CASSQGDRRGETQYF

d_call: TRBD1
cdr3_length: 12
j_call: TRBJ1-1
clone_size: -
v_call: TRBV2
cdr3_nt: TGTGCCAGCAGTCAACAACAGGGGAAAGCTTTCTTT
cdr3_aa: CASSQQQGKAFF

d_call: -
cdr3_length: 12
j_call: TRBJ1-1
clone_size: -
v_call: TRBV2
cdr3_nt: TGTGCCAGCCGATTGGGTGTTACTGAAGCTTTCTTT
cdr3_aa: CASRLGVTEAFF

d_call: -
cdr3_length: 12
j_call: TRBJ1-1
clone_size: once
v_call: TRBV5-6
cdr3_nt: TGTGCCAGCAGCCCGGGCAGTACTGAAGCTTTCTTT
cdr3_aa: CASSPGSTEAFF